The text below deals with one T cell receptor (beta chain). Its antigen remains unknown. The sample belongs to a study of cytomegalovirus exposure and HLA in healthy donors. Study outcomes and limitations: By a later analysis, the bulk of CMV-associated TCR beta chains appeared HLA-restricted. Segments of the TCR beta V type were, in most cases, productive about 87% or about 30% of the time in an earlier analysis. It was assumed in the presence/absence analyses that sequencing depth was roughly uniform across donors.

The PCR made use of 60 Vbeta and 13 Jbeta primers. Generated by immunoSEQ multiplex PCR, the TCRdb table keeps only in-frame clones and is missing some. In the table there are some 140,000 clones, 80% of which are singletons. Sequenced input: PBMCs. The TCR sequence derives from a man aged 25-45 years in good health and CMV-seropositive.

The CDR3 reads CASSMEGGDTEAFF. The CDR3 DNA reads as TGCGCCAGCAGCATGGAGGGGGGGGACACTGAAGCTTTCTTT. The chain uses TRBV5-1 and TRBJ1-1, with D possibly TRBD1 on 6 matching bases. Per germline, CDR1 SGHRS and CDR2 YFSETQ. CDR3 size: 14 residues. Trimming cost V 4 bases and J 3 bases, with 13 bases left between them.